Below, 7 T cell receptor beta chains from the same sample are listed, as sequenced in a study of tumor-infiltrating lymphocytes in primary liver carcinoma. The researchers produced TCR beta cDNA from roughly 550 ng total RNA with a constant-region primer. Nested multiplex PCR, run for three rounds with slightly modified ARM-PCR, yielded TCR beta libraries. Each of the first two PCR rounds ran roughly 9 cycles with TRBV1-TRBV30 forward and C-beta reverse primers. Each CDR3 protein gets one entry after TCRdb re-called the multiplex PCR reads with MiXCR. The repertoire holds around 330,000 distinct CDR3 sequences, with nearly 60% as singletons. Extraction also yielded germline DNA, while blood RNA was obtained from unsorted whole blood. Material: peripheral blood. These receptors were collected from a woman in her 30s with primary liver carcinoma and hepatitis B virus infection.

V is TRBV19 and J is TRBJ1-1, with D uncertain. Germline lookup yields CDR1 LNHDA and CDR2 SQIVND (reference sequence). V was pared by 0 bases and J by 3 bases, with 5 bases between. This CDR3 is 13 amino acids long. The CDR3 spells CASSIDRDTEAFF. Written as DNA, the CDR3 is TGTGCCAGTAGTATAGATCGCGACACTGAAGCTTTCTTT.

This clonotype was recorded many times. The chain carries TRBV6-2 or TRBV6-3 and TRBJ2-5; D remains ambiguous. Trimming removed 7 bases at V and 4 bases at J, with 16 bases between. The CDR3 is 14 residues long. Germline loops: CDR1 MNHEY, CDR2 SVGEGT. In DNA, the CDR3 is TGTGCCAGCACCCAGGACGGCAATCGAGAGACCCAGTACTTC. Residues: CASTQDGNRETQYF.

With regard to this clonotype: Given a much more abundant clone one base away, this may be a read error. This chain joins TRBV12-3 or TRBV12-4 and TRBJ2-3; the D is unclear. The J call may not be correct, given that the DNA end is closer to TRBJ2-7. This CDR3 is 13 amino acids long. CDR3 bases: TGTGCCAGCAGCTTCTACACTCACTACGAGCAGTACTTC. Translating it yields CASSFYTHYEQYF.

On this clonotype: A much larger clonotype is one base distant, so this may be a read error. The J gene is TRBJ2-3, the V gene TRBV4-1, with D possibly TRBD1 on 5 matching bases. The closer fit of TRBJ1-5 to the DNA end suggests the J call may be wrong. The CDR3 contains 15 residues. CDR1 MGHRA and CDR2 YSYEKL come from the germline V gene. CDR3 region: CASSQVGGAEDTQHF. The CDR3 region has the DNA TGCGCCAGCAGCCAAGTTGGAGGGGCAGAAGATACGCAGCATTTT.

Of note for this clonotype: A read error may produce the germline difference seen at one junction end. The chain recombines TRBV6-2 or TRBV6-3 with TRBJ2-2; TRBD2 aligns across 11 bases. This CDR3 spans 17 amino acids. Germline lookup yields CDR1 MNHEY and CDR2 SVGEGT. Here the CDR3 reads CASSYGTSGSNTGELSF. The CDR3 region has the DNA TGTGCCAGCAGTTACGGGACTAGCGGAAGTAACACCGGGGAGCTGTCTTTT.

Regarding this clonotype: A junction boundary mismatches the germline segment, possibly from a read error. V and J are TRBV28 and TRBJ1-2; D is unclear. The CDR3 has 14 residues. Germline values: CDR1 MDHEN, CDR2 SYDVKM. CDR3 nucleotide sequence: TGTGCCAGCAGTTTGGCACTTCGCGGCTATGGTTACACCTTC. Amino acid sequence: CASSLALRGYGYTF.

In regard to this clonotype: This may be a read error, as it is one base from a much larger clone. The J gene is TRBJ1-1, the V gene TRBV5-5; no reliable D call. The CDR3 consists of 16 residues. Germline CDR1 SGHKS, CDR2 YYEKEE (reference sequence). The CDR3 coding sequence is TGTGCCCGCAGCTTGACCCCCGATTCATCGGACACTGAAGCTTTCTTT. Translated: CARSLTPDSSDTEAFF.